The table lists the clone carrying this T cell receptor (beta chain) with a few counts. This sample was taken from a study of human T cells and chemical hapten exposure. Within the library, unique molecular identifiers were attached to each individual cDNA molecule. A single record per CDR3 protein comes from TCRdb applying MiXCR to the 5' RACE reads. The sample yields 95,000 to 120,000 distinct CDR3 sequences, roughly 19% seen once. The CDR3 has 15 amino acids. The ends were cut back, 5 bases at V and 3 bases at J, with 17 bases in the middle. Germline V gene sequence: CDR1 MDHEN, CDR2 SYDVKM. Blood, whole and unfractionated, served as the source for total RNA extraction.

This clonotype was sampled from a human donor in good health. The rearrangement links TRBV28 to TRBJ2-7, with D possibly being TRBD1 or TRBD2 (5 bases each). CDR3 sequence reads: CASSLGSSGHYEQYF. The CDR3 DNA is TGTGCCAGCAGTCTAGGGTCGTCGGGGCACTACGAGCAGTACTTC.